These 32 T cell receptor beta chains were all obtained from the same sample, sequenced in a study of molecular identifiers for immune sequencing clone quantification. MiXCR was run by TCRdb on the PCR reads, yielding one entry per CDR3 protein. This table holds under 650,000 distinct CDR3 sequences, roughly 21% found once. The sample consisted of naive CD8+ T cells from blood, with Jurkat cell RNA spiked in. Regarding subset: FACS-sorted CD8+CD4-CCR7+CD45RA+ naive T cells. These receptors originate from a human donor in good health. Some libraries in this study had Jurkat cell RNA spiked in.

In the case of this clonotype: Possible read error: a much larger clone is one base away. This rearrangement joins TRBV20-1 to TRBJ2-7; D may be TRBD2 (5 bases). Germline lookup yields CDR1 DFQATT and CDR2 SNEGSKA (reference sequence). The CDR3 has 14 amino acids. V lost 3 bases to trimming and J lost 2 bases, with 14 bases between them. The CDR3 DNA is TGCAGTGCTAGTGAGGCCTACGGGGCCTACGAGCAGTACTTC. Translating gives CSASEAYGAYEQYF.

Of note for this clonotype: Possible read error: a much larger clone is one base away. DNA of the CDR3: TGTGCCAGCAGCTCAACCGTGGAGAGTTTAATAGAGACCCAGTACTTC. It yields the protein CASSSTVESLIETQYF. The V call is TRBV7-9, the J call TRBJ2-5; D call uncertain. This CDR3 is 16 amino acids long. The V end lost 4 bases, the J end lost 4 bases, and 19 bases lay between the germline ends. Germline V gives CDR1 SEHNR, CDR2 FQNEAQ (reference sequence).

This clonotype was detected many times. The gene calls are TRBV27 and TRBJ2-7, with D possibly called TRBD1 or TRBD2 (5 bases each). V was shortened by 6 bases and J by 0 bases, with 12 bases between the two germline ends. The CDR3 has 14 amino acids. Germline CDR1 is MNHEY and CDR2 is SMNVEV (reference sequence). The CDR3 region is CASRVGESSYEQYF. CDR3 DNA sequence: TGTGCCAGCAGAGTAGGGGAGAGCTCCTACGAGCAGTACTTC.

This clonotype was seen repeatedly, ten times or more. The genes are TRBV7-9 and TRBJ2-6, with TRBD2 matching 9 bases. The J segment lost 0 bases and the V segment lost 5 bases, leaving 8 bases of the junction unmatched. This CDR3 contains 18 residues. Germline loops: CDR1 SEHNR, CDR2 FQNEAQ (reference sequence). Written as DNA, the CDR3 is TGTGCCAGCAGCACGAGCGGGGGGACGTCCTCTGGGGCCAACGTCCTGACTTTC. This gives the protein CASSTSGGTSSGANVLTF.

The chain joins TRBV11-1 to TRBJ1-1; D is possibly TRBD1 (5 bases). In germline, CDR1 is SGHAT, CDR2 FQDESV (reference sequence). CDR3 length equals 14 residues. The V end was cut by 4 bases, the J end by 1 base, with 10 bases between. The CDR3: CASSSGRWNTEAFF. CDR3 DNA sequence: TGTGCCAGCAGCTCGGGGCGGTGGAACACTGAAGCTTTCTTT.

This clonotype was recorded at least ten times. This chain connects TRBV5-5 to TRBJ2-7; the D call may be TRBD1 or TRBD2 (5 bases each). The CDR3 sequence is 14 residues long. Germline-derived CDR1 and CDR2 are SGHKS and YYEKEE (reference sequence). With 5 bases removed from V and 3 bases from J, the gap between germline ends came to 15 bases. CDR3 sequence: CASRFRDQLYEQYF. The DNA for the CDR3 is TGTGCCAGCAGGTTCCGGGACCAACTCTACGAGCAGTACTTC.

The chain carries TRBV7-7 and TRBJ1-1; possibly TRBD1 for D (6 bases). Germline-derived CDR1 and CDR2 are SSHAT and FNYEAQ (reference sequence). There are 15 residues in the CDR3. The V and J ends lost 4 bases and 4 bases respectively, with 16 bases between them. The CDR3 nucleotides are TGTGCCAGCAGCTCCTTGTGGGGGGCGCGCACTGAAGCTTTCTTT. This sequence encodes CASSSLWGARTEAFF. The entire variable domain, with the rest obtained from reference TRBV7-7 and TRBJ1-1, is as follows: GAGVSQSPRYKVTKRGQDVTLRCDPISSHATLYWYQQALGQGPEFLTYFNYEAQPDKSGLPSDRFSAERPEGSISTLTIQRTEQRDSAMYRCASSSLWGARTEAFFGQGTRLTVV.

This rearrangement joins TRBV2 to TRBJ2-7; 9 nucleotides agree with TRBD2. V was clipped by 2 bases and J by 4 bases; unmatched bases: 6. CDR1 is SNHLY, CDR2 FYNNEI, per germline. The CDR3 length is 15 residues. CDR3 nucleotide sequence: TGTGCCAGCAGTGAATGGTCTAGCGGGGATTACGAGCAGTACTTC. Its translation: CASSEWSSGDYEQYF.

This clonotype was seen repeatedly, ten times or more. V gene TRBV12-3 or TRBV12-4 combines with J gene TRBJ2-1; weak D call: TRBD1 (5 bases). The V and J ends lost 4 bases and 6 bases respectively, with 7 bases between them. The CDR3 runs to 12 residues. CDR3 nucleotide sequence: TGTGCCAGCAGTTCGACAGTCAATGAGCAGTTCTTC. Protein sequence: CASSSTVNEQFF.

This clonotype was seen a single time. A read error may explain this, as a much larger clone is one base away. The CDR3 ends on some other residue instead of the conserved phenylalanine or tryptophan, so this is likely a read error. The chain uses TRBV6-1 and TRBJ2-2, with 9 bases fitting TRBD2. The germline V gene encodes CDR1 MNHNS and CDR2 SASEGT. V shed 3 bases, J shed 1 base, and the junction held 6 bases outside the gene matches. CDR3 size: 17 residues. CDR3 residues: CASSDVLAGWNTGELFS. CDR3 DNA: TGTGCCAGCAGTGACGTGCTAGCGGGGTGGAACACCGGGGAGCTGTTTTCT.

This clonotype was seen ten or more times. This chain joins TRBV4-1 and TRBJ2-5; the D gene is possibly TRBD2 (6 bases). CDR3 length equals 15 residues. Trimming left V 2 bases short and J 3 bases short, with 13 bases between. From germline, CDR1 is MGHRA and CDR2 YSYEKL. CDR3 nucleotide sequence: TGCGCCAGCAGCCAACGGGGACTTTCCGAAGAGACCCAGTACTTC. Translating gives CASSQRGLSEETQYF.

In its sample, this clonotype was seen many times. The chain employs TRBV20-1 and TRBJ2-7; D could derive from TRBD1 or TRBD2 (5 bases each). Germline-derived CDR1 and CDR2 are DFQATT and SNEGSKA (reference sequence). The CDR3 is made up of 17 amino acids. The V end lost 2 bases, the J end lost 3 bases, and 23 bases lay between the germline ends. The CDR3 DNA is TGCAGTGCTAGACCGGGACCAAGAGGCCCCTCTAACTACGAGCAGTACTTC. It codes for CSARPGPRGPSNYEQYF.

This clonotype showed up many times. The chain combines TRBV7-9 with TRBJ1-1; no reliable D call. The CDR3 totals 12 residues. V lost 5 bases and J lost 8, with 12 bases in between. The V gene's germline CDR1 is SEHNR and CDR2 FQNEAQ (reference sequence). CDR3 bases: TGTGCCAGCAGCGAAGTCCCGGGAGAAGCTTTCTTT. Translating it yields CASSEVPGEAFF.

A word on this clonotype: A much more abundant neighbour one base away suggests this may be a read error. V usage is TRBV7-9 and J usage is TRBJ2-3; tentatively, D is TRBD2 (7 bases). The CDR3 totals 14 residues. Trimming took off 7 bases at V and 4 bases at J, with 15 bases between the two ends. Germline V gene data show CDR1 as SEHNR and CDR2 as FQNEAQ (reference sequence). The CDR3 DNA reads TGTGCCAGCAACTTCGACGGGGGGCCAGATACGCAGTATTTT. Amino acids: CASNFDGGPDTQYF. Full variable domain (remainder filled in from reference TRBV7-9 and TRBJ2-3): DTGVSQNPRHKITKRGQNVTFRCDPISEHNRLYWYRQTLGQGPEFLTYFQNEAQLEKSRLLSDRFSAERPKGSFSTLEIQRTEQGDSAMYLCASNFDGGPDTQYFGPGTRLTVL.

This clonotype was counted only a few times. The chain has TRBV30 and TRBJ2-1; D perhaps matches TRBD1 (7 bases). CDR1 is GTSNPN and CDR2 is SVGIG in the germline V gene (reference sequence). This CDR3 spans 16 amino acids. V lost 1 base and J lost 0, with 13 bases in between. CDR3 in DNA: TGTGCCTGGAGTGGGGGGGACAGTCACTCCTACAATGAGCAGTTCTTC. This encodes CAWSGGDSHSYNEQFF.

This clonotype was seen many times. V usage is TRBV6-1 and J usage is TRBJ2-7; D is perhaps TRBD1 or TRBD2 (5 bases each). CDR1 is MNHNS, CDR2 SASEGT, per germline. V lost 6 bases and J 3 bases, leaving 21 bases between the germline ends. The CDR3 spans 16 residues. CDR3 sequence (DNA): TGTGCCAGCAGCGGGACCACCTGGGGACGGAACTACGAGCAGTACTTC. Translating gives CASSGTTWGRNYEQYF.

Many counts were recorded for this clonotype. The V and J genes are TRBV7-9 and TRBJ2-1; D might be TRBD2 (6 bases). Germline CDR1 SEHNR, CDR2 FQNEAQ (reference sequence). V gave up 5 bases and J gave up 8 bases, with 19 bases separating them. CDR3 length: 15 residues. Here the CDR3 DNA reads TGTGCCAGCAGCGGGCCACCGGGACTTTTCGATGAGCAGTTCTTC. It specifies CASSGPPGLFDEQFF.

This clonotype was counted at least ten times. V is TRBV29-1 and J is TRBJ1-3; D unclear. Between the trimmed V and J ends, which lost 6 bases and 0 bases, there was a span of 15 bases. CDR1 is SQVTM and CDR2 is ANQGSEA in the germline V gene. This CDR3 region has 15 residues. CDR3 amino acids: CSVLGGQSSGNTIYF. CDR3 sequence (DNA): TGCAGCGTCCTCGGAGGGCAGTCCTCTGGAAACACCATATATTTT.

This clonotype was seen repeatedly, ten times or more. This rearrangement joins TRBV4-3 to TRBJ2-2, with TRBD2 as a possible D gene (5 bases). CDR3 length: 16 residues. Germline CDR1 reads LGHNA; CDR2 reads YSLEER. The germline V and J ends were trimmed by 1 base and 3 bases, with 12 bases remaining between them. The CDR3 reads CASSQAEGRDTGELFF. CDR3 coding DNA: TGCGCCAGCAGCCAAGCCGAAGGGCGGGACACCGGGGAGCTGTTTTTT.

This clonotype occurred many times. The V gene is TRBV6-2 or TRBV6-3, the J gene TRBJ2-7; no clear D gene. This CDR3 is built from 15 residues. V was shortened by 7 bases and J by 0 bases, with 16 bases between the two germline ends. Germline V gives CDR1 MNHEY, CDR2 SVGEGT. The CDR3 here is CASTPRAEISYEQYF. In DNA, the CDR3 is TGTGCCAGCACCCCAAGGGCAGAAATCTCCTACGAGCAGTACTTC.

This clonotype was counted ten times or more. The chain couples TRBV6-1 to TRBJ2-4; 10 bases are a match to TRBD1. Germline assignment: CDR1 MNHNS and CDR2 SASEGT. The ends lost 2 bases at V and 9 bases at J; junction bases unmatched: 4. This CDR3 contains 14 residues. CDR3 DNA: TGTGCCAGCAGTGAATGGACAGGGGGGGTCATTCAGTACTTC. It specifies CASSEWTGGVIQYF.

There are many counts of this clonotype. The gene calls are TRBV12-3 or TRBV12-4 and TRBJ2-7; the D gene is possibly TRBD1 (7 bases). The CDR3 length is 16 residues. Trimming cost V 6 bases and J 4 bases, with 22 bases left between them. DNA of the CDR3: TGTGCCAGCAGCCCGGGGGACAGAGCTATTGGGTACGAGCAGTACTTC. Translating gives CASSPGDRAIGYEQYF.

In this sample, this clonotype turned up many times. The chain uses TRBV7-9 and TRBJ2-7, with D perhaps matching TRBD1 or TRBD2 (6 bases each). V lost 1 base and J 6 bases, leaving 16 bases between the germline ends. There are 15 residues in the CDR3. Looked up from germline, CDR1 is SEHNR and CDR2 is FQNEAQ (reference sequence). Here the CDR3 reads CASSLDAGTLSEQYF. The CDR3 DNA follows: TGTGCCAGCAGCTTAGACGCGGGGACACTTTCCGAGCAGTACTTC.

In the case of this clonotype: A much larger clone is a single base away; this may be a read error. This chain links TRBV14 with TRBJ2-1; 9 bases line up with TRBD2. The CDR3 contains 15 residues. Germline V gene sequence: CDR1 SGHDN, CDR2 FVKESK. The CDR3 sequence is CASSQGIAGVNERFF. Here the CDR3 DNA reads TGTGCCAGCAGCCAAGGTATAGCGGGAGTCAATGAGCGGTTCTTC.

To note about this clonotype: Sequence at one end of the junction differs from germline and may be a read error. The rearrangement joins TRBV7-8 to TRBJ2-2, with 14 bases identical to TRBD2. CDR1 SGHVS and CDR2 FQNEAQ come from the germline V gene. The length of the CDR3 is 17 residues. This chain's CDR3 is CAGSPTSGGALSGELFF. CDR3 in DNA: TGTGCCGGCAGCCCGACTAGCGGGGGGGCCTTATCCGGGGAGCTGTTTTTT.

There are a few counts of this clonotype. This chain links TRBV5-1 with TRBJ2-2, with unresolved D. Trimming removed 2 bases from V and 6 bases from J, with 8 bases in between. Germline CDR1 is SGHRS and CDR2 is YFSETQ. The CDR3 has 13 amino acids. CDR3 nucleotide sequence: TGCGCCAGCAGCTTCCGACTGTCCGGGGAGCTGTTTTTT. It translates to CASSFRLSGELFF.

In this sample, this clonotype turned up many times. The V and J genes are TRBV4-3 and TRBJ1-1, with D possibly matching TRBD1 (5 bases). Deletions cut 0 bases from V and 6 bases from J, with 14 bases between. Germline CDR1 LGHNA, CDR2 YSLEER. The CDR3 covers 15 residues. CDR3 bases: TGCGCCAGCAGCCAAGAGCGGGACGGGTGGTCTGAAGCTTTCTTT. This translates into CASSQERDGWSEAFF.

This clonotype was seen repeatedly, ten times or more. V usage is TRBV4-1 and J usage is TRBJ1-1, with D perhaps TRBD1 (6 bases). This CDR3 contains 17 residues. CDR1 is MGHRA and CDR2 is YSYEKL in the germline V gene. V was pared by 1 base and J by 0 bases, with 15 bases between. CDR3 in DNA: TGCGCCAGCAGCCAAGGGCCACCGGGACAATTGAACACTGAAGCTTTCTTT. This codes for CASSQGPPGQLNTEAFF.

This clonotype was counted a few times. The rearrangement links TRBV4-3 to TRBJ2-2; D gene ambiguous. V lost 1 base, J lost 2 bases, and 5 bases lay in between. The CDR3 sequence is 14 residues long. Looked up from germline, CDR1 is LGHNA and CDR2 is YSLEER. CDR3 nucleotides: TGCGCCAGCAGCCAAGCAACTAACACCGGGGAGCTGTTTTTT. Amino acids: CASSQATNTGELFF.

The rearrangement links TRBV7-9 to TRBJ2-1; possible D gene TRBD2, 5 bases. V lost 5 bases and J lost 10, with 18 bases in between. The germline V gene encodes CDR1 SEHNR and CDR2 FQNEAQ (reference sequence). The CDR3 has 14 residues. CDR3 bases: TGTGCCAGCAGCCAAGATGCATTACCGGGAGAGCAGTTCTTC. This sequence encodes CASSQDALPGEQFF.

In this sample, this clonotype turned up many times. CDR3 coding DNA: TGTGCCAGCAGTGCGGGGGGGAGAATCGAGCAGTACTTC. Translation gives CASSAGGRIEQYF. V gene TRBV6-5 combines with J gene TRBJ2-7; 9 positions match TRBD2. V shed 5 bases, J shed 6 bases, and the junction held 5 bases outside the gene matches. The CDR3 runs to 13 residues. Germline-derived CDR1 and CDR2 are MNHEY and SVGAGI.

There are many counts of this clonotype. The rearrangement joins TRBV7-2 to TRBJ2-7; 7 bases are shared with TRBD1. V lost 5 bases to trimming and J lost 5 bases; unmatched junction nucleotides: 9. The CDR3 sequence is 14 residues long. CDR1 SGHTA and CDR2 FQGNSA come from the germline V gene. CDR3 amino acids: CASSIRTGWDEQYF. The CDR3 nucleotides read TGTGCCAGCAGCATCCGGACAGGTTGGGACGAGCAGTACTTC.